Shown below are 21 T cell receptor beta chains from a single sample sequenced in a study of cytomegalovirus exposure and HLA in healthy donors. PCR amplification relied on 60 Vbeta primers (plus 13 Jbeta primers). TCRdb keeps only in-frame clones here, not all; method: immunoSEQ multiplex PCR. The table lists 98,000 or so clones, about 9.4% of them singletons, with more than 5% in the top ten. The specimen was PBMCs. The receptors here all came from a man aged 35-49 years in good health and CMV-seropositive.

The chain has TRBV4-1 and TRBJ2-6; TRBD1 matches at 8 bases. Unmatched junction bases numbered 1, after V lost 1 base and J lost 2 bases. The CDR3 runs 16 residues. Germline V gene data show CDR1 as MGHRA and CDR2 as YSYEKL. The DNA of the CDR3 is TGCGCCAGCAGCCAAGCAGGGGGCGCTGGGGCCAACGTCCTGACTTTC. Translation: CASSQAGGAGANVLTF.

V usage is TRBV19 and J usage is TRBJ2-2; 13 nucleotides match TRBD2. CDR3 length: 17 amino acids. With 6 bases clipped from V and 2 bases from J, the junction kept 6 bases outside the gene matches. Germline-derived CDR1 and CDR2 are LNHDA and SQIVND (reference sequence). CDR3 DNA: TGTGCCAGTAGCAGGACTAGCGGGAGACTAAACACCGGGGAGCTGTTTTTT. The encoded protein is CASSRTSGRLNTGELFF.

This clone was counted a few times. The chain carries TRBV5-4 and TRBJ2-4, with 9 bases lining up with TRBD1. Germline-derived CDR1 and CDR2 are SGHNT and YYREEE (reference sequence). With V trimmed by 4 bases and J by 7 bases, 3 bases remained unmatched. CDR3 length equals 13 residues. The CDR3 sequence is CASSRDRVNIQYF. For the CDR3, the DNA is TGTGCCAGCAGCCGGGACAGGGTTAACATTCAGTACTTC.

The chain carries TRBV5-1 and TRBJ2-7; maybe TRBD1 (6 bases). Germline V CDR1 and CDR2: SGHRS, YFSETQ. Trimming stripped 4 bases from V and 3 bases from J, with 20 bases between. This CDR3 comprises 16 residues. The CDR3 here is CASSTPPAGQFYEQYF. CDR3 nucleotides: TGCGCCAGCAGCACGCCTCCGGCTGGACAGTTCTACGAGCAGTACTTC.

This chain uses TRBV29-1 with TRBJ2-7; TRBD2 matches at 9 bases. The junction had 7 bases not matched to a gene; V was cut back by 6 bases and J by 4 bases. The CDR3 contains 13 residues. CDR1 is SQVTM, CDR2 ANQGSEA, per germline. For the CDR3, the DNA is TGCAGCGTCCAACTAGCGGGCCTGTACGAGCAGTACTTC. Protein sequence: CSVQLAGLYEQYF.

In its sample, this clone was seen a few times. Here the CDR3 reads CASRTAGEQYF. The CDR3, as DNA: TGCGCCAGCAGAACCGCAGGCGAGCAGTACTTC. The chain employs TRBV5-1 and TRBJ2-7; D not resolved. This CDR3 is built from 11 residues. CDR1 and CDR2 from the germline V gene are SGHRS and YFSETQ. V lost 5 bases to trimming and J lost 6 bases, with 9 bases between them.

The chain has TRBV4-1 and TRBJ2-7, with 8 bases fitting TRBD1. V shed 4 bases, J shed 2 bases, and the junction held 1 base outside the gene matches. The CDR3 sequence is 13 residues long. Germline CDR1 and CDR2: MGHRA and YSYEKL. CDR3 residues: CASSLDRAYEQYF. CDR3 DNA: TGCGCCAGCAGCCTGGACAGGGCCTACGAGCAGTACTTC.

The V and J genes are TRBV5-6 and TRBJ2-2, with 9 nucleotides matching TRBD1. There are 15 residues in the CDR3. Germline values: CDR1 SGHDT, CDR2 YYEEEE. The ends lost 4 bases at V and 1 base at J; junction bases unmatched: 2. The CDR3 here is CASSRTGVNTGELFF. CDR3 coding DNA: TGTGCCAGCAGCCGGACAGGGGTGAACACCGGGGAGCTGTTTTTT.

In its sample, this clone was seen a few times. This CDR3 reads CASSLQGRQPQHF. The DNA for the CDR3 is TGTGCCAGCAGTCTCCAGGGGCGGCAGCCCCAGCATTTT. The chain recombines TRBV21-1 with TRBJ1-5; the D call of TRBD1 is as the table states it, not checked on the DNA. TRBV21-1 is recorded as a pseudogene. The CDR3 spans 13 residues.

This clone was seen only a few times. This chain uses TRBV11-3 with TRBJ2-7; D ambiguous. With 3 bases removed from V and 4 bases from J, the gap between germline ends came to 13 bases. Germline loops: CDR1 SGHNT, CDR2 YENEEA. The CDR3 has 14 residues. CDR3 in DNA: TGTGCCAGCAGCTTCTCATATTGGCCTTACGAGCAGTACTTC. It is translated as CASSFSYWPYEQYF.

Only a few counts were recorded for this clone. CDR3 loop: CASSPGTAGNGNYEQYF. The DNA of the CDR3 is TGCGCCAGCAGCCCCGGGACAGCCGGCAACGGTAACTACGAGCAGTACTTC. The chain has TRBV5-1 and TRBJ2-7; the match to TRBD1 covers 7 bases. The CDR3 length is 17 residues. The J segment lost 3 bases and the V segment lost 4 bases, leaving 16 bases of the junction unmatched. In germline, CDR1 is SGHRS, CDR2 YFSETQ.

This clone showed up just a few times. The J gene is TRBJ2-5, the V gene TRBV29-1; D may be TRBD1 (5 bases). V lost 1 base and J lost 4, with 7 bases in between. This CDR3 is built from 12 residues. CDR1 is SQVTM and CDR2 is ANQGSEA in the germline V gene. The CDR3 loop reads CSVEGGTETQYF. The CDR3 DNA sequence: TGCAGCGTTGAAGGGGGCACAGAGACCCAGTACTTC.

The chain has TRBV28 and TRBJ1-5; D possibly corresponds to TRBD1 (6 bases). V was cut by 4 bases and J by 6 bases, with 16 bases left in between. This CDR3 spans 15 amino acids. Germline values: CDR1 MDHEN, CDR2 SYDVKM. As DNA, the CDR3 is TGTGCCAGCAGTTCCTACGCGGGGGGCCTTCAGCCCCAGCATTTT. Its protein is CASSSYAGGLQPQHF.

This clone showed up just a few times. The chain has TRBV5-1 and TRBJ1-1; D gene ambiguous. The CDR3 totals 14 residues. The V and J ends lost 0 bases and 5 bases respectively, with 11 bases between them. The germline CDR1 and CDR2 sequences are SGHRS and YFSETQ. CDR3 amino acids: CASSLAGRGTEAFF. CDR3 bases: TGCGCCAGCAGCTTGGCCGGGCGAGGGACTGAAGCTTTCTTT.

The chain combines TRBV7-8 with TRBJ2-7, with D perhaps matching TRBD1 (6 bases). The V end lost 4 bases, the J end lost 0 bases, and 13 bases lay between the germline ends. Germline V gene lookup returns CDR1 SGHVS and CDR2 FQNEAQ. This CDR3 spans 15 amino acids. CDR3 region: CASSSWDKLSYEQYF. DNA for the CDR3: TGTGCCAGCAGCTCCTGGGACAAACTCTCCTACGAGCAGTACTTC.

CDR3 region: CASRNTGLVFSGYTF. The CDR3 bases are TGTGCCAGCAGGAATACAGGGTTGGTTTTCAGTGGCTACACCTTC. The V and J genes are TRBV6-1 and TRBJ1-2; D possibly corresponds to TRBD1 (6 bases). This CDR3 has 15 amino acids. V was clipped by 6 bases and J by 7 bases, with 21 bases between them. The V gene's germline CDR1 is MNHNS and CDR2 SASEGT.

The V gene is TRBV5-1, the J gene TRBJ2-1; D perhaps matches TRBD1 (7 bases). The V gene lost 4 bases and the J gene lost 7 bases, with 12 bases spanning the gap. The CDR3 contains 13 residues. The germline CDR1 and CDR2 sequences are SGHRS and YFSETQ. CDR3 loop: CASSVTGRNEQFF. CDR3 nucleotides: TGCGCCAGCAGCGTGACAGGGAGGAATGAGCAGTTCTTC.

V gene TRBV13 combines with J gene TRBJ1-1; tentative D call: TRBD1 (5 bases). Per the germline V gene, CDR1 is PRHDT and CDR2 is FYEKMQ (reference sequence). Trimming took 3 bases from V and 6 from J, leaving 17 bases between them. CDR3 length: 15 residues. The CDR3 coding sequence is TGTGCCAGCAGCTTCCGAGACTGGGGGAGGCCTGAAGCTTTCTTT. Translation gives CASSFRDWGRPEAFF.

This clone was observed a few times. This chain links TRBV29-1 with TRBJ1-1; weak D call: TRBD1 (6 bases). This CDR3 has 15 amino acids. V lost 1 base and J lost 3, with 15 bases in between. CDR1 SQVTM and CDR2 ANQGSEA come from the germline V gene. The CDR3 region has the DNA TGCAGCGTTGAAGTCAGACGGGGGGCTGACACTGAAGCTTTCTTT. This codes for CSVEVRRGADTEAFF.

This clone was counted only a few times. The CDR3 loop reads CASSFKSGSSQETQYF. CDR3 nucleotides: TGTGCCAGCAGCTTTAAGAGCGGGAGTAGCCAAGAGACCCAGTACTTC. The rearrangement joins TRBV5-4 to TRBJ2-5; TRBD2 agrees at 8 bases. Germline loops: CDR1 SGHNT, CDR2 YYREEE (reference sequence). V trimming: 2 bases; J trimming: 1 base; junction bases outside the gene matches: 7. The CDR3 runs 16 residues. The entire variable domain, with the rest obtained from reference TRBV5-4 and TRBJ2-5, is as follows: ETGVTQSPTHLIKTRGQQVTLRCSSQSGHNTVSWYQQALGQGPQFIFQYYREEENGRGNFPPRFSGLQFPNYSSELNVNALELDDSALYLCASSFKSGSSQETQYFGPGTRLLVL.

In this sample, this clone turned up a few times. This chain joins TRBV5-1 and TRBJ2-2, with D perhaps matching TRBD2 (5 bases). V gave up 3 bases and J gave up 8 bases, with 20 bases separating them. Germline loops: CDR1 SGHRS, CDR2 YFSETQ. The CDR3 contains 16 residues. The CDR3, as DNA: TGCGCCAGCAGCTCAATACTAGTTGGTAACCGTGGGGAGCTGTTTTTT. It yields the protein CASSSILVGNRGELFF.